Each of the 31 T cell receptor beta chains below was sequenced from the same sample in a study of cytomegalovirus exposure and HLA in healthy donors. PCR used 60 Vbeta primers and 13 Jbeta primers. TCRdb's copy holds only in-frame clones and misses some; the assay was immunoSEQ multiplex PCR. The sample has around 200,000 clones, 80% seen once. Material for sequencing was PBMCs. Receptors were obtained from a boy between 10 and 17 years old in good health and CMV-seronegative.

The chain carries TRBV7-6 and TRBJ2-1; 7 bases match TRBD2. Unmatched junction bases numbered 8, after V lost 6 bases and J lost 0 bases. The CDR3 spans 16 residues. The germline V gene has CDR1 SGHVS and CDR2 FNYEAQ. The CDR3 loop is CASRGSRGSSYNEQFF. As DNA, the CDR3 is TGTGCCAGCAGGGGATCGCGGGGGAGCTCCTACAATGAGCAGTTCTTC. Full variable domain (outside the CDR3, taken from reference TRBV7-6 and TRBJ2-1): GAGVSQSPRYKVTKRGQDVALRCDPISGHVSLYWYRQALGQGPEFLTYFNYEAQQDKSGLPNDRFSAERPEGSISTLTIQRTEQRDSAMYRCASRGSRGSSYNEQFFGPGTRLTVL.

Remarks on this clone: This CDR3 is missing its conserved last phenylalanine or tryptophan, likely due to a read error. The DNA is left out, because the CDR3 cannot be placed on it with certainty; the CDR3 is given as TCRdb lists it. The rearrangement joins TRBV10-3 to TRBJ1-2; TRBD1 is taken as the D call from the table, unchecked against the DNA. Germline V gene data show CDR1 as ENHRY and CDR2 as SYGVKD. The length of the CDR3 is 8 amino acids, counting both ends. The CDR3 sequence: CATETGPI.

This chain uses TRBV30 with TRBJ1-1; D unresolved. Germline V CDR1 and CDR2: GTSNPN, SVGIG (reference sequence). This CDR3 spans 15 amino acids. The V gene lost 2 bases and the J gene lost 4 bases, with 17 bases spanning the gap. Here the CDR3 DNA reads TGTGCCTGGAGTCCCCGGGGAGGGAGAGTCACTGAAGCTTTCTTT. Translating it yields CAWSPRGGRVTEAFF.

This chain joins TRBV29-1 and TRBJ1-2; 7 bases are shared with TRBD1. This CDR3 comprises 14 residues. CDR1 and CDR2 from the germline V gene are SQVTM and ANQGSEA. The trim removed 3 bases at V and 5 bases at J, leaving 9 bases unmatched. This chain's CDR3 is CSVDAPQGEYGYTF. The CDR3, as DNA: TGCAGCGTTGATGCCCCTCAGGGGGAGTATGGCTACACCTTC. Full variable domain (missing parts from reference TRBV29-1 and TRBJ1-2): SAVISQKPSRDICQRGTSLTIQCQVDSQVTMMFWYRQQPGQSLTLIATANQGSEATYESGFVIDKFPISRPNLTFSTLTVSNMSPEDSSIYLCSVDAPQGEYGYTFGSGTRLTVV.

This chain connects TRBV7-9 to TRBJ2-3; tentative D call: TRBD2 (6 bases). Germline V CDR1 and CDR2: SEHNR, FQNEAQ (reference sequence). The CDR3 extends over 14 amino acids. The V end lost 2 bases, the J end lost 8 bases, and 14 bases lay between the germline ends. CDR3 protein: CASSLNGEAVTQYF. The CDR3 DNA sequence: TGTGCCAGCAGCTTAAATGGGGAGGCGGTTACGCAGTATTTT.

J is TRBJ2-1 and V is TRBV7-9, with D possibly being TRBD1 (6 bases). CDR1 is SEHNR and CDR2 is FQNEAQ in the germline V gene (reference sequence). This CDR3 is built from 14 residues. The V end lost 2 bases, the J end lost 4 bases, and 9 bases lay between the germline ends. The CDR3 DNA reads as TGTGCCAGCAGCTTAACAGGGAAGTACAATGAGCAGTTCTTC. Residues: CASSLTGKYNEQFF. Filled out from reference TRBV7-9 and TRBJ2-1, the complete variable domain reads DTGVSQNPRHKITKRGQNVTFRCDPISEHNRLYWYRQTLGQGPEFLTYFQNEAQLEKSRLLSDRFSAERPKGSFSTLEIQRTEQGDSAMYLCASSLTGKYNEQFFGPGTRLTVL.

The rearrangement joins TRBV6-1 to TRBJ1-1; 11 bases agree with TRBD1. The V and J ends lost 3 bases and 5 bases, in that order; junction bases with no gene match: 5. The V gene's germline CDR1 is MNHNS and CDR2 SASEGT. This CDR3 region has 15 residues. The CDR3 region is CASSEGTGGGTEAFF. CDR3 coding DNA: TGTGCCAGCAGTGAGGGGACAGGGGGAGGGACTGAAGCTTTCTTT.

The V call is TRBV7-8, the J call TRBJ2-7; 9 bases map to TRBD2. The germline V gene encodes CDR1 SGHVS and CDR2 FQNEAQ. This CDR3 region has 14 residues. The ends lost 5 bases at V and 3 bases at J; junction bases unmatched: 5. The CDR3 here is CASSLPAGGYEQYF. In nucleotides, the CDR3 is TGTGCCAGCAGCCTCCCAGCGGGGGGCTACGAGCAGTACTTC.

V and J are TRBV4-1 and TRBJ2-1; 9 bases fit TRBD2. This CDR3 has 18 residues. From germline, CDR1 is MGHRA and CDR2 YSYEKL. V dropped 1 base and J dropped 10; count of bases not matched to a gene: 17. As DNA, the CDR3 is TGCGCCAGCAGCCAAGCAACCATGGGGCTAGCGGGACCCGGGGAGCAGTTCTTC. It encodes CASSQATMGLAGPGEQFF.

This sequence joins TRBV15 and TRBJ2-1; TRBD2 matches 8 bases. Germline assignment: CDR1 LNHNV and CDR2 YYDKDF (reference sequence). The CDR3 sequence is 15 residues long. The ends lost 1 base at V and 15 bases at J; junction bases unmatched: 14. The CDR3 protein is CATSRVNSGADFLFF. In DNA form, the CDR3 reads TGTGCCACCAGCAGAGTTAATAGCGGGGCCGATTTCCTGTTCTTC.

Concerning this clone itself: The same CDR3 is also encoded by other DNA sequences in this sample. The rearrangement links TRBV30 to TRBJ1-2, with 10 bases matching TRBD1. The CDR3 consists of 14 residues. The ends lost 2 bases at V and 3 bases at J; junction bases unmatched: 3. Germline assignment: CDR1 GTSNPN and CDR2 SVGIG (reference sequence). The CDR3 nucleotides read TGTGCCTGGAGTCGACAGGGGGCGGACTATGGCTACACCTTC. Its protein is CAWSRQGADYGYTF.

The gene calls are TRBV7-4 and TRBJ2-7; 9 nucleotides line up with TRBD2. V shed 3 bases and J 0 bases; nucleotides not matched to a gene: 6. The germline gives CDR1 SGHVT, CDR2 SQSDAQ. The CDR3 runs 16 residues. In nucleotides, the CDR3 is TGTGCCAGCAGCTTTTCGAGCGGGAGGAGCTCCTACGAGCAGTACTTC. Translation gives CASSFSSGRSSYEQYF.

The chain carries TRBV5-5 and TRBJ1-1; D unclear. V shed 0 bases and J shed 4 bases, with 10 bases lying between them. CDR1 is SGHKS and CDR2 is YYEKEE in the germline V gene (reference sequence). The CDR3 is 14 residues long. The CDR3 DNA is TGTGCCAGCAGCTTGGGAGGGTCGGGCACTGAAGCTTTCTTT. Its protein product is CASSLGGSGTEAFF.

The table lists this clone with a count of one. This chain links TRBV7-9 with TRBJ2-5, with a possible D match to TRBD1 (5 bases). CDR3 length equals 15 residues. V shed 6 bases and J shed 2 bases, with 16 bases lying between them. CDR1 is SEHNR and CDR2 is FQNEAQ in the germline V gene (reference sequence). CDR3 amino acids: CASRELDRRQETQYF. CDR3 coding DNA: TGTGCCAGCAGAGAGCTAGACAGAAGACAAGAGACCCAGTACTTC.

The rearrangement links TRBV7-2 to TRBJ2-7; D is perhaps TRBD2 (5 bases). Trimming stripped 4 bases from V and 2 bases from J, with 12 bases between. This CDR3 comprises 14 residues. CDR1 and CDR2 from the germline V gene are SGHTA and FQGNSA. The CDR3: CASSSGRGAYEQYF. As DNA, the CDR3 is TGTGCCAGCAGCTCTGGACGGGGAGCCTACGAGCAGTACTTC.

The chain joins TRBV21-1 to TRBJ2-7; the table's TRBD1 call for D was not verified on the DNA. TRBV21-1 represents a pseudogene. This CDR3 is 16 amino acids long. The CDR3 nucleotides read TGTGCCAGCAGCAAAACCGGGACAGGGACCTCCTACGAGCAGTACTTC. It is translated as CASSKTGTGTSYEQYF.

CDR3 in amino acids: CASSLRGLAGGPYNEQFF. CDR3 coding DNA: TGTGCCAGCAGCCTAAGGGGACTAGCGGGGGGGCCCTACAATGAGCAGTTCTTC. The V gene is TRBV11-3, the J gene TRBJ2-1; 16 positions agree with TRBD2. CDR3 length: 18 amino acids. V was pared by 5 bases and J by 2 bases, with 6 bases of the junction left unmatched. Germline V gene data show CDR1 as SGHNT and CDR2 as YENEEA.

The V and J genes are TRBV19 and TRBJ1-1; D not resolved. With 3 bases removed from V and 0 bases from J, the gap between germline ends came to 11 bases. Looked up from germline, CDR1 is LNHDA and CDR2 is SQIVND (reference sequence). The CDR3 is 15 amino acids. CDR3 DNA sequence: TGTGCCAGTAGTATGGTAAGGGAGGTGAACACTGAAGCTTTCTTT. It encodes CASSMVREVNTEAFF.

The V call is TRBV7-6, the J call TRBJ2-1; the match to TRBD2 covers 11 bases. This CDR3 is 16 amino acids long. Germline V CDR1 and CDR2: SGHVS, FNYEAQ. The ends lost 6 bases at V and 9 bases at J; junction bases unmatched: 13. The DNA for the CDR3 is TGTGCCAGCAGTCCAATCACTAGCGGGAGCTGGCGTGAGCAGTTCTTC. It codes for CASSPITSGSWREQFF. Looking up the rest from reference TRBV7-6 and TRBJ2-1 gives the full variable domain: GAGVSQSPRYKVTKRGQDVALRCDPISGHVSLYWYRQALGQGPEFLTYFNYEAQQDKSGLPNDRFSAERPEGSISTLTIQRTEQRDSAMYRCASSPITSGSWREQFFGPGTRLTVL.

This clone was counted only a few times. V gene TRBV25-1 combines with J gene TRBJ1-4; weak D call: TRBD1 (6 bases). Looked up from germline, CDR1 is MGHDK and CDR2 is SYGVNS. This CDR3 has 15 amino acids. The V end was cut by 3 bases, the J end by 0 bases, with 8 bases between. The CDR3 region has the DNA TGTGCCAGCAGTGACTGGACAGCAACTAATGAAAAACTGTTTTTT. Protein product: CASSDWTATNEKLFF.

The gene calls are TRBV27 and TRBJ1-2, with TRBD1 identical over 9 bases. This CDR3 comprises 14 residues. Unmatched junction bases numbered 7, after V lost 6 bases and J lost 5 bases. Germline lookup yields CDR1 MNHEY and CDR2 SMNVEV (reference sequence). The CDR3 here is CASSRGQGSYGYTF. CDR3 sequence (DNA): TGTGCCAGCAGCCGTGGACAGGGGAGTTATGGCTACACCTTC.

The rearrangement uses TRBV11-3 and TRBJ2-1, with a tentative D call TRBD1 (5 bases). The germline CDR1 and CDR2 sequences are SGHNT and YENEEA. This CDR3 comprises 15 residues. The ends were cut back, 5 bases at V and 3 bases at J, with 14 bases in the middle. The CDR3 coding sequence is TGTGCCAGCAGCCCGAGGTCCCAGGGCTACAATGAGCAGTTCTTC. This codes for CASSPRSQGYNEQFF.

V usage is TRBV7-6 and J usage is TRBJ2-5; 15 bases align to TRBD2. The V and J ends lost 3 bases and 5 bases, in that order; junction bases with no gene match: 7. Germline CDR1 is SGHVS and CDR2 is FNYEAQ. The CDR3 is made up of 17 amino acids. The CDR3 region has the DNA TGTGCCAGCAGCTTGCGGACTAGCGGGGGGGCCGTGGAGACCCAGTACTTC. Its translation: CASSLRTSGGAVETQYF.

The CDR3 DNA sequence: TGTGCCAGCAGTGAAGGACAGGGAAGGTCGGATGAGCAGTTCTTC. Residues: CASSEGQGRSDEQFF. The V gene is TRBV6-1, the J gene TRBJ2-1, with 7 bases fitting TRBD1. Trimming took 1 base from V and 8 from J; bases not matched to a gene: 8. The CDR3 is made up of 15 amino acids. Per germline, CDR1 MNHNS and CDR2 SASEGT.

The V call is TRBV7-9, the J call TRBJ1-4; D might be TRBD1 (6 bases). CDR3 length: 14 residues. Per germline, CDR1 SEHNR and CDR2 FQNEAQ (reference sequence). The ends were cut back, 5 bases at V and 4 bases at J, with 11 bases in the middle. The CDR3 loop is CASSPDRVNEKLFF. In DNA, the CDR3 is TGTGCCAGCAGCCCGGACAGAGTTAATGAAAAACTGTTTTTT. Full variable domain (outside the CDR3, taken from reference TRBV7-9 and TRBJ1-4): DTGVSQNPRHKITKRGQNVTFRCDPISEHNRLYWYRQTLGQGPEFLTYFQNEAQLEKSRLLSDRFSAERPKGSFSTLEIQRTEQGDSAMYLCASSPDRVNEKLFFGSGTQLSVL.

The chain has TRBV7-9 and TRBJ1-1; 8 bases are shared with TRBD1. Germline lookup yields CDR1 SEHNR and CDR2 FQNEAQ (reference sequence). J was trimmed by 4 bases and V by 3 bases; bases with no gene match: 10. The CDR3 is made up of 16 amino acids. The CDR3 spells CASSFSPGGVGTEAFF. Here the CDR3 DNA reads TGTGCCAGCAGCTTTTCCCCAGGGGGCGTGGGCACTGAAGCTTTCTTT.

The chain employs TRBV14 and TRBJ2-2; 8 positions match TRBD1. V gave up 4 bases and J gave up 2 bases; unmatched junction bases: 6. The CDR3 extends over 16 amino acids. CDR1 and CDR2 from the germline V gene are SGHDN and FVKESK. CDR3 in amino acids: CASSPLDRANTGELFF. For the CDR3, the DNA is TGTGCCAGCAGCCCGTTGGACAGGGCCAACACCGGGGAGCTGTTTTTT.

The chain combines TRBV5-6 with TRBJ2-7; TRBD2 agrees at 11 bases. The CDR3 consists of 14 residues. The germline gives CDR1 SGHDT, CDR2 YYEEEE. With 0 bases clipped from V and 7 bases from J, the junction kept 3 bases outside the gene matches. CDR3 residues: CASSLVAGGREQYF. The CDR3 nucleotides read TGTGCCAGCAGCTTGGTAGCGGGGGGGAGAGAGCAGTACTTC. The whole variable domain, remainder taken from reference TRBV5-6 and TRBJ2-7, is DAGVTQSPTHLIKTRGQQVTLRCSPKSGHDTVSWYQQALGQGPQFIFQYYEEEERQRGNFPDRFSGHQFPNYSSELNVNALLLGDSALYLCASSLVAGGREQYFGPGTRLTVT.

This clone appeared a few times. The chain recombines TRBV7-9 with TRBJ2-7; possible D gene TRBD2, 6 bases. Germline V lookup: CDR1 SEHNR, CDR2 FQNEAQ (reference sequence). This CDR3 spans 15 amino acids. The germline V and J ends were trimmed by 4 bases and 2 bases, with 15 bases remaining between them. The CDR3 region is CASSSFRDSTYEQYF. In nucleotides, the CDR3 is TGTGCCAGCAGCTCATTTCGGGACTCAACCTACGAGCAGTACTTC. Variable domain in full (rest from reference TRBV7-9 and TRBJ2-7): DTGVSQNPRHKITKRGQNVTFRCDPISEHNRLYWYRQTLGQGPEFLTYFQNEAQLEKSRLLSDRFSAERPKGSFSTLEIQRTEQGDSAMYLCASSSFRDSTYEQYFGPGTRLTVT.

Written as DNA, the CDR3 is TGTGCCAGCAGCTTAGCCCGGTTCGCAGATACGCAGTATTTT. It specifies CASSLARFADTQYF. The chain combines TRBV11-2 with TRBJ2-3; no reliable D call. Trimming pared 1 base from V and 4 bases from J, leaving 9 bases between. CDR1 SGHAT and CDR2 FQNNGV come from the germline V gene. This CDR3 is 14 amino acids long. Full variable domain (rest looked up from reference TRBV11-2 and TRBJ2-3): EAGVAQSPRYKIIEKRQSVAFWCNPISGHATLYWYQQILGQGPKLLIQFQNNGVVDDSQLPKDRFSAERLKGVDSTLKIQPAKLEDSAVYLCASSLARFADTQYFGPGTRLTVL.

The table lists this clone with a count of one. V usage is TRBV13 and J usage is TRBJ2-5; 11 bases map to TRBD1. Matching the DNA end better, TRBJ2-7 makes the J call doubtful. In germline, CDR1 is PRHDT, CDR2 FYEKMQ (reference sequence). The CDR3 totals 15 residues. The CDR3 DNA follows: TGTGCCAGCAGCGGGGGGACAGGGGGAGCCAACGAGCAGTACTTC. Translation gives CASSGGTGGANEQYF.